Listed below are T cell receptor beta chains from one sample, sequenced in a study of T cells in Graves' hyperthyroidism and ophthalmopathy. TCRdb analysed the multiplex PCR reads with MiXCR anew, one entry per CDR3 protein. The profile shows around 280,000 distinct CDR3 sequences, 13% of them singletons. The source material was blood. These TCRs come from a woman in her thirties with Graves' hyperthyroidism that later progressed to Graves' ophthalmopathy. CDR3s include the opening cysteine and the closing phenylalanine or tryptophan. A D gene is named only where the DNA matches it firmly. Size values are once, few and many counts, or a class for expanded clones, and some rows have none.

V	size	D	J	CDR3	DNA
TRBV24-1	.	TRBD1	TRBJ2-3	CATSETGTGRADTQYF	TGTGCCACCAGTGAGACCGGGACAGGGAGGGCAGATACGCAGTATTTT
TRBV7-9	many	.	TRBJ2-3	CASSSEDSVGDTQYF	TGTGCCAGCAGCTCCGAGGACTCGGTCGGGGATACGCAGTATTTT
TRBV5-1	many	TRBD2	TRBJ2-7	CASSYNRAGGPNEQYF	TGCGCCAGCAGCTACAACAGAGCGGGAGGGCCGAACGAGCAGTACTTC
TRBV7-2	.	.	TRBJ2-3	CASSLSGTSVTQYF	TGTGCCAGCAGCCTCTCAGGAACATCGGTTACGCAGTATTTT
TRBV11-2	many	.	TRBJ2-1	CASSLVVTRVSYNEQFF	TGTGCCAGCAGCTTAGTCGTGACTAGGGTCTCCTACAATGAGCAGTTCTTC
TRBV27	many	.	TRBJ2-1	CASSLSDPDDEQFF	TGTGCCAGCAGTTTATCCGACCCCGACGATGAGCAGTTCTTC
TRBV30	many	TRBD2	TRBJ2-1	CAWSVFGLAGNEQFF	TGTGCCTGGAGTGTATTTGGACTAGCGGGGAATGAGCAGTTCTTC
TRBV15	many	.	TRBJ1-1	CATSRDGGLNTEAFF	TGTGCCACCAGCAGAGATGGGGGTCTGAACACTGAAGCTTTCTTT
TRBV2	many	.	TRBJ1-5	CASSGLQSNQPQHF	TGTGCCAGCAGTGGCCTACAGAGCAATCAGCCCCAGCATTTT
TRBV9	few	TRBD2	TRBJ2-3	CASSVVSGRVTDTQYF	TGTGCCAGCAGCGTAGTAAGTGGGAGGGTGACGGATACGCAGTATTTT
TRBV27	many	TRBD2	TRBJ2-1	CATRLAGGPNEQFF	TGTGCCACCCGACTAGCGGGAGGGCCAAATGAGCAGTTCTTC
TRBV12-3/TRBV12-4	many	.	TRBJ2-5	CASSPYRRSQETQYF	TGTGCCAGCAGTCCTTACCGCCGCAGTCAGGAGACCCAGTACTTC
TRBV11-2	many	TRBD2	TRBJ2-1	CASSSSGVQGKFF	TGTGCCAGCAGTTCTAGCGGGGTACAGGGGAAGTTCTTC
TRBV14	many	TRBD1	TRBJ2-1	CASSHLSWDRGDNEQFF	TGTGCCAGCAGCCACCTCAGTTGGGACAGGGGGGACAATGAGCAGTTCTTC
TRBV5-1	.	TRBD2	TRBJ2-3	CASSTGGLAVRTDTQYF	TGCGCCAGCAGCACGGGAGGACTAGCGGTAAGGACAGATACGCAGTATTTT
TRBV5-8	many	.	TRBJ2-7	CASSFEGNLRNEQYF	TGTGCCAGCAGCTTTGAGGGGAACCTTCGGAACGAGCAGTACTTC
TRBV3-1	few	TRBD2	TRBJ2-1	CASSQDLVAGGPEQFF	TGTGCCAGCAGCCAAGATCTGGTAGCGGGAGGGCCTGAGCAGTTCTTC
TRBV11-2	many	.	TRBJ2-7	CASSRTESSSYEQYF	TGTGCCAGCAGCCGTACTGAGTCCTCCTCCTACGAGCAGTACTTC
TRBV28	many	.	TRBJ2-7	CASRKTGDLYEQYF	TGTGCCAGCCGAAAGACGGGAGATCTCTACGAGCAGTACTTC
TRBV12-3/TRBV12-4	many	.	TRBJ1-3	CASSPGPSTGNTIYF	TGTGCCAGCAGCCCAGGACCCTCGACTGGAAACACCATATATTTT
TRBV7-2	many	.	TRBJ2-2	CASSLFGRATGELFF	TGTGCCAGCAGCTTATTTGGCAGGGCCACCGGGGAGCTGTTTTTT
TRBV30	many	.	TRBJ2-1	CAWSVGVGVLYNEQFF	TGTGCCTGGAGTGTTGGGGTGGGAGTACTCTACAATGAGCAGTTCTTC
TRBV6-1	many	TRBD2	TRBJ2-3	CASSWTSGITDTQYF	TGTGCCAGCAGTTGGACTAGCGGGATCACAGATACGCAGTATTTT
TRBV9	.	TRBD2	TRBJ2-2	CASSERERMGDTGELFF	TGTGCCAGCAGCGAGCGGGAAAGGATGGGTGACACCGGGGAGCTGTTTTTT
TRBV7-2	once	TRBD1	TRBJ2-7	CASSLGGQGAYEQYF	TGTGCCAGCAGCTTAGGGGGACAGGGGGCCTACGAGCAGTACTTC
TRBV18	many	TRBD1	TRBJ2-5	CASSRGPSETQYF	TGTGCCAGCTCAAGGGGGCCGAGCGAGACCCAGTACTTC
TRBV3-1	many	.	TRBJ2-7	CASSRGGSRYEQYF	TGTGCCAGCAGCCGGGGGGGCAGCCGATACGAGCAGTACTTC
TRBV15	many	TRBD1	TRBJ2-5	CATSRDLFRGQEETQYF	TGTGCCACCAGCAGAGATCTGTTTAGAGGACAGGAAGAGACCCAGTACTTC